One and the same sample provided the 7 T cell receptor beta chains below, sequenced in a study of T cell responses to AZD1222 COVID-19 vaccine. The repertoire was sequenced with immunoSEQ multiplex PCR; TCRdb's copy has only in-frame clones and lacks some. The table has about 170,000 clones, more than 80% seen once. Sequencing was performed on peripheral blood, taken on day 0 of AZD1222 vaccination. The origin of the receptors is an adult in good health.

The V and J genes are TRBV3-1 (or the pseudogene TRBV3-2) and TRBJ2-2; D is unresolved. The CDR3 extends over 14 amino acids. V lost 0 bases and J lost 4, with 6 bases in between. The V gene's germline CDR1 is LGHDT and CDR2 YNNKEL (reference sequence). The CDR3 region is CASSQEIATGELFF. Written as DNA, the CDR3 is TGTGCCAGCAGCCAAGAAATAGCCACCGGGGAGCTGTTTTTT.

The rearrangement joins TRBV9 to TRBJ2-7; D gene uncertain. Germline assignment: CDR1 SGDLS and CDR2 YYNGEE. V lost 0 bases and J lost 3, with 10 bases in between. The CDR3 is 14 amino acids. CDR3: CASSVGPPGYEQYF. CDR3 bases: TGTGCCAGCAGCGTAGGCCCCCCGGGCTACGAGCAGTACTTC.

The rearrangement links TRBV12-3 or TRBV12-4 to TRBJ1-2; 7 nucleotides align to TRBD1. The CDR3 is 13 residues long. V shed 6 bases, J shed 8 bases, and the junction held 9 bases outside the gene matches. The CDR3 DNA reads TGTGCCAGCAGGACGACAGGGATCCAAGGCTACACCTTC. Amino acid sequence: CASRTTGIQGYTF.

The rearrangement links TRBV3-1 (or the pseudogene TRBV3-2) to TRBJ1-2; D gene ambiguous. This CDR3 has 15 residues. The V gene lost 1 base and the J gene lost 9 bases, with 18 bases spanning the gap. The V gene's germline CDR1 is LGHDT and CDR2 YNNKEL (reference sequence). CDR3 sequence (DNA): TGTGCCAGCAGCCAAGTCACAAGTAAGGGTTGGAGCTACACCTTC. Its translation: CASSQVTSKGWSYTF.

The chain employs TRBV12-3 or TRBV12-4 and TRBJ2-1; D is undetermined. V was pared by 2 bases and J by 4 bases, with 6 bases between. The CDR3 extends over 13 amino acids. The CDR3 DNA reads TGTGCCAGCAGTTTAAAACTTTACAATGAGCAGTTCTTC. Translating it yields CASSLKLYNEQFF.

This clone was picked up one time. The V call is TRBV6-6, the J call TRBJ1-4; possible D gene TRBD1, 6 bases. V was cut by 11 bases and J by 5 bases, with 12 bases left in between. CDR3 size: 12 residues. CDR1 MNHNY and CDR2 SVGAGI come from the germline V gene (reference sequence). Written as DNA, the CDR3 is TGTGCCGGGGGCGCGGGGAATGAAAAACTGTTTTTT. It specifies CAGGAGNEKLFF.

The rearrangement uses TRBV5-1 and TRBJ1-4, with 7 bases that match TRBD1. Unmatched junction bases numbered 7, after V lost 0 bases and J lost 8 bases. CDR1 SGHRS and CDR2 YFSETQ come from the germline V gene. This CDR3 has 15 amino acids. CDR3 coding DNA: TGCGCCAGCAGCTTGGGACAGGGTCGGGGAGAAAAACTGTTTTTT. Residues: CASSLGQGRGEKLFF. The full variable domain, completed using reference TRBV5-1 and TRBJ1-4, is KAGVTQTPRYLIKTRGQQVTLSCSPISGHRSVSWYQQTPGQGLQFLFEYFSETQRNKGNFPGRFSGRQFSNSRSEMNVSTLELGDSALYLCASSLGQGRGEKLFFGSGTQLSVL.